This entry features one TCR beta chain sequence. This sample was included in a study of blood T cell repertoires in COVID-19. Across the whole study: Whether acute or convalescent, the COVID-19 samples came from the United States, Italy and Spain.

Cohort placement rested on clinical history that participants reported themselves. The germline CDR1 and CDR2 sequences are SGHRS and YFSETQ. CDR3 length: 15 residues. The junction had 15 bases not matched to a gene; V was cut back by 3 bases and J by 15 bases. The method was immunoSEQ multiplex PCR; TCRdb's version includes in-frame clones alone and lacks a portion of them. The sample lists around 250,000 clones; over 75% were seen once. The chain uses TRBV5-1 and TRBJ2-1, with TRBD2 identical over 10 bases. The specimen was PBMCs or T cells enriched from blood (not recorded which). This receptor was obtained from a woman between 50 and 59 years old who had recovered from COVID-19. In DNA, the CDR3 is TGCGCCAGCAGCTGGGGTCGGTCTAGCGGGAGTTTGCTGTTCTTC. Translating gives CASSWGRSSGSLLFF.